This T cell receptor beta chain derives from a study of beta chain features in type 1 diabetes. Study-wide results and caveats: With patients and controls alike, PCR might favor shorter templates to an equal degree. In every one of the four CD4+ subsets, TCRB CDR3s were moderately but significantly shorter in Type 1 diabetes patients.

CDR3 length: 12 residues. Germline CDR1 reads LNHDA; CDR2 reads SQIVND (reference sequence). Trimming took 6 bases from V and 6 from J; bases not matched to a gene: 3. The investigators reverse transcribed all of the isolated RNA, so they sequenced expressed TCRB transcripts. Repertoires were generated with immunoSEQ multiplex PCR, while TCRdb's copy carries only in-frame clones and drops some. The table records roughly 40,000 clones, around 49% of them present only once. As to this clone: Its antigen is not identified.

This clonotype originated in a woman between 18 and 29 years old in good health. The gene calls are TRBV19 and TRBJ1-2; 8 bases are a match to TRBD1. The source material was central memory CD4+ T cells from blood. Here the CDR3 DNA reads TGTGCCAGTAGCTCGACAGGGGATGGCTACACCTTC. Translation gives CASSSTGDGYTF.